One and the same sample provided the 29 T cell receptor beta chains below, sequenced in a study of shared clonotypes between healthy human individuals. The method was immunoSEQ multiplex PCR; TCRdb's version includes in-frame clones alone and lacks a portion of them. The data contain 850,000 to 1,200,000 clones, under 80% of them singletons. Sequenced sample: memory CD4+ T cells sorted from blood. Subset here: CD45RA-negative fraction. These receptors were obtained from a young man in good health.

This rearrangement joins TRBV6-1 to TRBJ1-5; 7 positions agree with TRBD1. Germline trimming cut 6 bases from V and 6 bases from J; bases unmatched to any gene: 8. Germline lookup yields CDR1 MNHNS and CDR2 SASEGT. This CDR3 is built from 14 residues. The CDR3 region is CASRQGNPSQPQHF. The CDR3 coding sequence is TGTGCCAGCAGACAGGGGAACCCCAGTCAGCCCCAGCATTTT.

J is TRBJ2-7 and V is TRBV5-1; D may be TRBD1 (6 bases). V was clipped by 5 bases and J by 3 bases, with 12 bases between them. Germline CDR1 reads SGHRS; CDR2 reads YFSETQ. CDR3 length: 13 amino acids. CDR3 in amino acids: CASSTPGHYEQYF. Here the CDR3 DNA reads TGCGCCAGCAGTACCCCGGGACACTACGAGCAGTACTTC.

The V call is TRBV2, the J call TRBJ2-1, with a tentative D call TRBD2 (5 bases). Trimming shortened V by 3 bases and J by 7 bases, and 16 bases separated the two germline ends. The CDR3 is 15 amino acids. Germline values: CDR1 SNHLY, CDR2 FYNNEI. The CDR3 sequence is CASSEEAGLSNEQFF. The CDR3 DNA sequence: TGTGCCAGCAGTGAGGAGGCCGGGCTTTCGAATGAGCAGTTCTTC.

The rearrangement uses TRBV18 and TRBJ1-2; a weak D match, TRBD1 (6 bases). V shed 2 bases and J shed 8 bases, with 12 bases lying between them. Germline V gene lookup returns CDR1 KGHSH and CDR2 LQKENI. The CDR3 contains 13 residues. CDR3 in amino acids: CASSPMEGDGYTF. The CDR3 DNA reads TGTGCCAGCTCACCAATGGAGGGGGACGGCTACACCTTC.

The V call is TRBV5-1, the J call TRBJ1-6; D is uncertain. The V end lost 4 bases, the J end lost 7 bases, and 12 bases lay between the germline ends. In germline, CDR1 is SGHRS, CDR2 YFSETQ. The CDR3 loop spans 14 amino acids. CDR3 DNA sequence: TGCGCCAGCAGCGGCTCCACGGGAAATTCACCCCTCCACTTT. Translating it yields CASSGSTGNSPLHF.

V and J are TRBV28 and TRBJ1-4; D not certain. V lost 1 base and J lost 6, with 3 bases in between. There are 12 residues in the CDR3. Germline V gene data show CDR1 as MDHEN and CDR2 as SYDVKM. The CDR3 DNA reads TGTGCCAGCAGTTTATCGGATGAAAAACTGTTTTTT. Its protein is CASSLSDEKLFF.

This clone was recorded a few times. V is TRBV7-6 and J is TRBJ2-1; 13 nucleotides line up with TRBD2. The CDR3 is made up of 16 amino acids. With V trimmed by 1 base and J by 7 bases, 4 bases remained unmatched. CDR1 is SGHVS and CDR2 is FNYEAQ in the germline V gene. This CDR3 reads CASSLGGLAGENEQFF. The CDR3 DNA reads TGTGCCAGCAGCTTAGGTGGACTAGCGGGGGAGAATGAGCAGTTCTTC.

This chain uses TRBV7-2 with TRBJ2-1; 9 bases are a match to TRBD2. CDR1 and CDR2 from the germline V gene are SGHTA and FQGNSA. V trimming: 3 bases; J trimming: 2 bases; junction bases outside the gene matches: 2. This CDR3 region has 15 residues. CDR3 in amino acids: CASSFSGSTYNEQFF. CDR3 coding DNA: TGTGCCAGCAGCTTTAGCGGGAGTACCTACAATGAGCAGTTCTTC.

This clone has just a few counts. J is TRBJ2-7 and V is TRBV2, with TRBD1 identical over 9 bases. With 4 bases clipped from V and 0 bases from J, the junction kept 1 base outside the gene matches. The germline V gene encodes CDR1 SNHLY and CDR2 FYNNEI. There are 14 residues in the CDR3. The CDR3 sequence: CASSVDRGSYEQYF. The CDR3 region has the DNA TGTGCCAGCAGTGTGGACAGGGGCTCCTACGAGCAGTACTTC.

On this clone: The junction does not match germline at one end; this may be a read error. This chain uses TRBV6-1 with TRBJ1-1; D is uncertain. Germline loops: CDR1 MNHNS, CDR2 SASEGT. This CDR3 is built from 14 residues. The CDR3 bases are TGTGTCAGCAGTCACGGTCGGACGAACACTGAAGCTTTCTTT. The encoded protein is CVSSHGRTNTEAFF.

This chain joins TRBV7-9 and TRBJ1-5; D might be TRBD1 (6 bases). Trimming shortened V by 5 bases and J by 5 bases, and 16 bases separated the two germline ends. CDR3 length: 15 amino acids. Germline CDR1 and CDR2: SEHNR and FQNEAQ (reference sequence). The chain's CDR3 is CASSPLGGAHQPQHF. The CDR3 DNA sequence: TGTGCCAGCAGCCCCTTAGGGGGGGCCCATCAGCCCCAGCATTTT.

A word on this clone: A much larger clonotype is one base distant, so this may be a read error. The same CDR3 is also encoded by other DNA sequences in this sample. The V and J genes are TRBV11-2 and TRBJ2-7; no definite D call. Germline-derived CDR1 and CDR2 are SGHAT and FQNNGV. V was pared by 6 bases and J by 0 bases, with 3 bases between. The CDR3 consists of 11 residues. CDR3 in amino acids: CASSPSYEQYF. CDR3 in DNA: TGTGCCAGCAGTCCCTCCTACGAGCAGTACTTC.

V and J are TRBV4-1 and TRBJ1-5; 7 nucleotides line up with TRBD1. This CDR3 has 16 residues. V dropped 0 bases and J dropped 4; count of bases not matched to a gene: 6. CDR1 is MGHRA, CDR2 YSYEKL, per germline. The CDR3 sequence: CASSQDPGQYNQPQHF. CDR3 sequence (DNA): TGCGCCAGCAGCCAAGATCCGGGACAGTATAATCAGCCCCAGCATTTT.

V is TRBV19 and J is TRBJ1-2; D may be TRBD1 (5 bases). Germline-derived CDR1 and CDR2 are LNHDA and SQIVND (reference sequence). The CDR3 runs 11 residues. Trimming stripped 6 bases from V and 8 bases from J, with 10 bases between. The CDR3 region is CASRSGHGYTF. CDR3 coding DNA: TGTGCCAGTAGATCCGGACACGGCTACACCTTC.

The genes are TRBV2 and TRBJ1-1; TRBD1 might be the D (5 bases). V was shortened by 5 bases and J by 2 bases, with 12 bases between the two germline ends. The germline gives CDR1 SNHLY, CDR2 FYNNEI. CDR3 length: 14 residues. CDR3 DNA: TGTGCCAGCAGTACGGGGACGTTTAACACTGAAGCTTTCTTT. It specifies CASSTGTFNTEAFF. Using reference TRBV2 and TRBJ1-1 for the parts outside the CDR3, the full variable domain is EPEVTQTPSHQVTQMGQEVILRCVPISNHLYFYWYRQILGQKVEFLVSFYNNEISEKSEIFDDQFSVERPDGSNFTLKIRSTKLEDSAMYFCASSTGTFNTEAFFGQGTRLTVV.

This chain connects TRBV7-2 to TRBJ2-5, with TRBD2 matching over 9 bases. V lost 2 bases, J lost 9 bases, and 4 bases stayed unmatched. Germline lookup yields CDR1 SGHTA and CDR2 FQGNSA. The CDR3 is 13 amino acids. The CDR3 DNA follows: TGTGCCAGCAGCTTACAGCGGGAGGCGCCCCAGTACTTC. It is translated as CASSLQREAPQYF.

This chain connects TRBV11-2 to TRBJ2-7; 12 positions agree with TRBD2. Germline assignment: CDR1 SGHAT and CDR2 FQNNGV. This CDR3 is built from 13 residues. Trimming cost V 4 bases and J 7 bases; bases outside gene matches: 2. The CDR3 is CASSSGLAGEQYF. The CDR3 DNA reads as TGTGCCAGCAGCTCCGGACTAGCGGGAGAGCAGTACTTC.

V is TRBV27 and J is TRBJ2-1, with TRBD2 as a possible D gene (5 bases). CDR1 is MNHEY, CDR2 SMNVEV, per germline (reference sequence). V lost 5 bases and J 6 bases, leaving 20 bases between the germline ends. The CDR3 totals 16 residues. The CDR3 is CASSVFRTLGGNEQFF. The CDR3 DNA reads TGTGCCAGCAGTGTTTTTCGCACCCTTGGAGGCAATGAGCAGTTCTTC.

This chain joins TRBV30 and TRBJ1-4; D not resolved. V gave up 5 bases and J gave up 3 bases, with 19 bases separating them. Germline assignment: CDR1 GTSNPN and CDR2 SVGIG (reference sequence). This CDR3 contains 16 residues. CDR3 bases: TGTGCCTGGGGGGAAGGATACCTAAGGGCTAATGAAAAACTGTTTTTT. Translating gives CAWGEGYLRANEKLFF.

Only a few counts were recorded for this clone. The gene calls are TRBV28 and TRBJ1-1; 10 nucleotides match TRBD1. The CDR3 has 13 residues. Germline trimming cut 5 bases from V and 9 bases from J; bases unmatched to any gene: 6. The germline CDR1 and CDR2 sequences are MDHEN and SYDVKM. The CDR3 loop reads CASSREGQGKAFF. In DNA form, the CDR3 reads TGTGCCAGCAGTCGAGAGGGACAGGGGAAAGCTTTCTTT.

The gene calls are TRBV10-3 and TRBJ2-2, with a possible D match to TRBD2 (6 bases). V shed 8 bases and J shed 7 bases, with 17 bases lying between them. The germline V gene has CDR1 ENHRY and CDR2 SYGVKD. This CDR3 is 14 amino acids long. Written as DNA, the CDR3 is TGTGCCATCGGAGGGAGTGGTGTCATCGGGGAGCTGTTTTTT. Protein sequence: CAIGGSGVIGELFF.

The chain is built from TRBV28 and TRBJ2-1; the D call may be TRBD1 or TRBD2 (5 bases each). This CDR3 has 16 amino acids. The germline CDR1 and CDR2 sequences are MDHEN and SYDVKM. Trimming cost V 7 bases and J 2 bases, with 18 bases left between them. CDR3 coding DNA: TGTGCCAGCACCGCCCCCGGGACCGGCCCCTACAATGAGCAGTTCTTC. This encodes CASTAPGTGPYNEQFF.

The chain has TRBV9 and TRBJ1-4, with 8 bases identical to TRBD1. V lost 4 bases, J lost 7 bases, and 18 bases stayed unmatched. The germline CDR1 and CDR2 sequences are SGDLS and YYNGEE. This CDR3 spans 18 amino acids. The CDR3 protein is CASSKAGTGLYGSEKLFF. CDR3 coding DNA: TGTGCCAGCAGCAAAGCCGGGACAGGTCTCTACGGTAGTGAAAAACTGTTTTTT.

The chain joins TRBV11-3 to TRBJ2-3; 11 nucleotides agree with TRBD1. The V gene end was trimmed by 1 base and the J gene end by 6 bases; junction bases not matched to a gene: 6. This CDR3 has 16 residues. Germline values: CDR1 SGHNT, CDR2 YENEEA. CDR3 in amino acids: CASSLGGTGGVDTQYF. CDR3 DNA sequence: TGTGCCAGCAGCTTAGGAGGGACAGGGGGAGTTGATACGCAGTATTTT.

DNA for the CDR3: TGTGCCAGCAGCTTGAAAGGGGCCCTCACCTTC. It codes for CASSLKGALTF. The rearrangement joins TRBV5-6 to TRBJ1-2, with TRBD1 as a possible D gene (5 bases). Germline V lookup: CDR1 SGHDT, CDR2 YYEEEE. V was clipped by 1 base and J by 13 bases, with 11 bases between them. CDR3 size: 11 residues.

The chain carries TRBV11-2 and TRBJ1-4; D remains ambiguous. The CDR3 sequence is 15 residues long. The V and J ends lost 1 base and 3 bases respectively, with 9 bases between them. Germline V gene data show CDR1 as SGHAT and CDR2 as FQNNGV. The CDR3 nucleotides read TGTGCCAGCAGCTTAGCGGGGTTGGCTAATGAAAAACTGTTTTTT. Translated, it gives CASSLAGLANEKLFF.

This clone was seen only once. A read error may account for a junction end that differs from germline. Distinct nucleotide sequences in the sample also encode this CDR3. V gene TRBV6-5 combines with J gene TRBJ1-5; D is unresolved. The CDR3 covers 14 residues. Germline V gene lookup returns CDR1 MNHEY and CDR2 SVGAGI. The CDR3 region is CAGGRGDSNQPQHF. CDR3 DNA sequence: TGTGCTGGCGGTCGGGGTGATAGCAATCAACCCCAGCATTTT.

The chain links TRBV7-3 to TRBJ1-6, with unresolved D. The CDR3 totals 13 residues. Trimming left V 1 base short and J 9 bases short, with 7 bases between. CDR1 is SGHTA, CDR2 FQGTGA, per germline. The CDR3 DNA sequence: TGTGCCAGCAGCTTAAACGGGATTTCACCCCTCCACTTT. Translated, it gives CASSLNGISPLHF.

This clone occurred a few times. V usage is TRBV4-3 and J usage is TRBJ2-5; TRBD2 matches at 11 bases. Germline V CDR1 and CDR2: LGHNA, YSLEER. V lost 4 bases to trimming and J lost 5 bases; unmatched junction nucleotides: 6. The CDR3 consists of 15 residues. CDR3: CASSRQLAGEETQYF. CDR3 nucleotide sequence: TGCGCCAGCAGCCGACAACTAGCGGGAGAGGAGACCCAGTACTTC.